This TCR delta chain was documented in a study of gamma-delta T cells after stem cell transplantation. This clone is large (0.1 to 1%). The sample carries other DNA sequences with the same CDR3. TCRdb ran CATT on the RT-PCR reads. In the table there are around 2,500 delta-chain clones, approximately 31% of which are singletons. Trimming removed 2 bases at V and 0 bases at J, with 12 bases between. There are 15 residues in the CDR3. Germline V gene sequence: CDR1 GEAIGNYY, CDR2 EKD. The chain has TRDV2 and TRDJ1; no clear D gene. The source material was gamma-delta T cells. The clonotype was recovered from a human donor. It is not recorded whose cells these are; they may come from a transplant donor. The CDR3 sequence: CACDNLDRNTDKLIF. The DNA for the CDR3 is TGTGCCTGTGACAATTTGGATCGTAACACCGATAAACTCATCTTT.